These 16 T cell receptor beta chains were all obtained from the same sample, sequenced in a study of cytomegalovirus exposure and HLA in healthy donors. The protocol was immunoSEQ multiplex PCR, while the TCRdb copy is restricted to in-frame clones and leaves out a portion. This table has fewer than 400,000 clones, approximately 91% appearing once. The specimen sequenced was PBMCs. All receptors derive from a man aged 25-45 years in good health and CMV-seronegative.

The CDR3: CASSLPGGNTGELFF. The CDR3, as DNA: TGTGCCAGCAGCTTACCGGGGGGGAACACCGGGGAGCTGTTTTTT. This chain connects TRBV7-2 to TRBJ2-2, with 7 bases matching TRBD2. J was trimmed by 1 base and V by 2 bases; bases with no gene match: 1. The CDR3 covers 15 residues. CDR1 SGHTA and CDR2 FQGNSA come from the germline V gene.

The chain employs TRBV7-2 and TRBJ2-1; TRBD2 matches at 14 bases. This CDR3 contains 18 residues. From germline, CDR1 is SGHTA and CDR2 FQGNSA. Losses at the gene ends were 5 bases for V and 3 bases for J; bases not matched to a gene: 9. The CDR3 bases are TGTGCCAGCAGCGATAGACTAGCGGGGGGGCCGGGCTACAATGAGCAGTTCTTC. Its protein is CASSDRLAGGPGYNEQFF.

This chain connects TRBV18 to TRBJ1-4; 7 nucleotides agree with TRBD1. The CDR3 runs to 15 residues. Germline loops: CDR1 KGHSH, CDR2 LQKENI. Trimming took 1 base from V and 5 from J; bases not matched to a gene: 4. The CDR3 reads CASSPRGTDNEKLFF. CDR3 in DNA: TGTGCCAGCTCACCACGAGGGACAGACAATGAAAAACTGTTTTTT.

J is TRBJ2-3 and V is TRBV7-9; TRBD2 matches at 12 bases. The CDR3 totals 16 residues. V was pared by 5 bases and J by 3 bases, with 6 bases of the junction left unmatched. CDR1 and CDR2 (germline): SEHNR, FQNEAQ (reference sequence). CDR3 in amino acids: CASSPRLAGETDTQYF. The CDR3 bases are TGTGCCAGCAGCCCTCGACTAGCGGGAGAGACAGATACGCAGTATTTT. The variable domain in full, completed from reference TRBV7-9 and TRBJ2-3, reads DTGVSQNPRHKITKRGQNVTFRCDPISEHNRLYWYRQTLGQGPEFLTYFQNEAQLEKSRLLSDRFSAERPKGSFSTLEIQRTEQGDSAMYLCASSPRLAGETDTQYFGPGTRLTVL.

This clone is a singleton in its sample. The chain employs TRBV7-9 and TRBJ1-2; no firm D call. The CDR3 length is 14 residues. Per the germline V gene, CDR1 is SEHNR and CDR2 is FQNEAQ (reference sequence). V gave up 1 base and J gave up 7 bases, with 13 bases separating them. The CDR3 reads CASSLEFTGFGYTF. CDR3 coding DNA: TGTGCCAGCAGCTTAGAATTCACGGGTTTTGGCTACACCTTC.

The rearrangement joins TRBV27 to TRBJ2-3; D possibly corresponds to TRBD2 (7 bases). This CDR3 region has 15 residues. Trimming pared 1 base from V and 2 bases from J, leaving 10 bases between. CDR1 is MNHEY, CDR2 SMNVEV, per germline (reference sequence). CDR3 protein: CASSLYAGATDTQYF. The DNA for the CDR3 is TGTGCCAGCAGTTTATACGCGGGGGCCACAGATACGCAGTATTTT.

The CDR3 DNA sequence: TGTGCCAGCAGCTTAGTCTCTGAAAAACTGTTTTTT. Translation gives CASSLVSEKLFF. This chain uses TRBV11-2 with TRBJ1-4; no clear D gene. The V gene's germline CDR1 is SGHAT and CDR2 FQNNGV. The V end was cut by 1 base, the J end by 7 bases, with 4 bases between. This CDR3 contains 12 residues.

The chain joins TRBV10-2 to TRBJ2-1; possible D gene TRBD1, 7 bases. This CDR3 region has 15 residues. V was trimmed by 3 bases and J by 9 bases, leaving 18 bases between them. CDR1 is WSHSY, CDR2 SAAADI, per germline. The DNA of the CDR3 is TGCGCCAGCAGTGACTTCGGAGGGGGCCAGGGTGAGCAGTTCTTC. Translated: CASSDFGGGQGEQFF.

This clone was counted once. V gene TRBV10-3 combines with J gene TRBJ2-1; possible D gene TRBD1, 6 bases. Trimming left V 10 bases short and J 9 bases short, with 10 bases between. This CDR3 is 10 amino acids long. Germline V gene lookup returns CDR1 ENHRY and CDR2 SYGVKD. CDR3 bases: TGTGCCAGCGGACAGACTGAGCAGTTCTTC. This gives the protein CASGQTEQFF.

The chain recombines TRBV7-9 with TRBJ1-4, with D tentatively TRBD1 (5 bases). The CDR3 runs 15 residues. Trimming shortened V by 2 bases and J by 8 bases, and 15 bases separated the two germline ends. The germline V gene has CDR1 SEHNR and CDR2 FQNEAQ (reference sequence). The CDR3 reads CASSLKGAVGEKLFF. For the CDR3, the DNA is TGTGCCAGCAGCTTAAAAGGGGCGGTTGGGGAAAAACTGTTTTTT.

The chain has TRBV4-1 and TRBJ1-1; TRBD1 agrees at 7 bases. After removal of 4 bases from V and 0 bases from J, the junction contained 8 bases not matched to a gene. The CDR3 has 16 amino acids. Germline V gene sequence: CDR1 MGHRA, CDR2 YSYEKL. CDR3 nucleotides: TGCGCCAGCAGCCCCACCCTCGGGACAGTGAACACTGAAGCTTTCTTT. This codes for CASSPTLGTVNTEAFF.

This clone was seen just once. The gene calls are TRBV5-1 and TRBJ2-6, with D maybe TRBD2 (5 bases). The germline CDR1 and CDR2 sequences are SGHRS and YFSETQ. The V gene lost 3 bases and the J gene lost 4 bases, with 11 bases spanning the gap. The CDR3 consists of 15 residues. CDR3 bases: TGCGCCAGCAGCTCCAAGGGAGCCGGGGCCAACGTCCTGACTTTC. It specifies CASSSKGAGANVLTF.

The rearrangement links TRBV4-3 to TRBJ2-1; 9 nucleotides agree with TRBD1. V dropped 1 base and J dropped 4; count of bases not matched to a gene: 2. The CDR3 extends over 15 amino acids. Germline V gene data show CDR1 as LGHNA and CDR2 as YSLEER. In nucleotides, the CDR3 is TGCGCCAGCAGCCAAGCGACAGGGGGGTACAATGAGCAGTTCTTC. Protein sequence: CASSQATGGYNEQFF.

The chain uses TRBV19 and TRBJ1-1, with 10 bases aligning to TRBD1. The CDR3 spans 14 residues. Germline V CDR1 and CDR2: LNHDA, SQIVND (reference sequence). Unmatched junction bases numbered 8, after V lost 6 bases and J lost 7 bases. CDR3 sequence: CASRDRGFGVEAFF. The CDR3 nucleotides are TGTGCCAGTAGGGACAGGGGGTTTGGTGTTGAAGCTTTCTTT.

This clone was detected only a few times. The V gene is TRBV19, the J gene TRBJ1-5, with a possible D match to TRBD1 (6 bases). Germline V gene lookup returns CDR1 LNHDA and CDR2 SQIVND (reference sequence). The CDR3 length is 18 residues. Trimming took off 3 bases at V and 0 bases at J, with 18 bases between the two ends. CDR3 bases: TGTGCCAGTAGTATCGGGACACGGATCTTTGATAGCAATCAGCCCCAGCATTTT. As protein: CASSIGTRIFDSNQPQHF.

CDR3 region: CASSLDRVFEKLFF. The CDR3 nucleotides read TGTGCCAGCAGTTTGGACAGGGTTTTCGAAAAACTGTTTTTT. V and J are TRBV2 and TRBJ1-4; TRBD1 agrees at 8 bases. The CDR3 has 14 residues. Trimming removed 5 bases from V and 8 bases from J; junction bases left unmatched: 7. Germline values: CDR1 SNHLY, CDR2 FYNNEI.